This record concerns one T cell receptor (beta chain) sequence. The data were obtained in a study of blood T cell repertoires in COVID-19. Study at large: The study drew acute and convalescent COVID-19 samples from the United States, Italy and Spain. T cells, B-cell-depleted T cells, or PBMCs provided the cDNA or gDNA that served as material.

CDR1 is SGHDN and CDR2 is FVKESK in the germline V gene. The V end lost 2 bases, the J end lost 2 bases, and 7 bases lay between the germline ends. The CDR3 is made up of 15 amino acids. Method: immunoSEQ multiplex PCR; TCRdb's copy keeps in-frame clones and lacks some. The sample gives more than 250,000 clones, around 83% of which show up once; 4.5% to 6% is in the top ten. Cohort allocation depended upon clinical history that participants reported. Exposed volunteers were people who met a COVID-19 case within 2 weeks before study entry. The sample was PBMCs or T cells enriched from blood (not recorded which). The V and J genes are TRBV14 and TRBJ2-6; no firm D call. This clonotype was sampled from a man in his forties who had been exposed to COVID-19. This CDR3 is CASSQRVAGANVLTF. CDR3 bases: TGTGCCAGCAGCCAAAGAGTCGCTGGGGCCAACGTCCTGACTTTC.